This T cell receptor beta chain was documented in a study of blood T cell repertoires in COVID-19. In the study overall: There were acute and convalescent COVID-19 samples, and they came from the United States, Italy and Spain. Sample material is recorded as cDNA or gDNA derived from T cells, B-cell-depleted T cells, or PBMCs.

Trimming took off 7 bases at V and 5 bases at J, with 16 bases between the two ends. The CDR3 loop spans 14 amino acids. Germline values: CDR1 SNHLY, CDR2 FYNNEI. The authors' processing: Estimation of nucleated cell counts was performed using reference gene primer amplification. Libraries were prepared by immunoSEQ multiplex PCR; TCRdb keeps only in-frame clonotypes and omits some of them. The DNA gave D and trimming, while V, J and clone size come from that table. The data show tens of thousands of clones, 75% to 90% seen once. The source of this sequence is a human donor in a cohort sampled during active COVID-19. The J gene is TRBJ2-3, the V gene TRBV2, with D possibly matching TRBD2 (5 bases). The sequenced sample was peripheral blood. The CDR3 DNA reads TGTGCCAGCAAGTACGGGGAGTATAAAGATACGCAGTATTTT. Translated, it gives CASKYGEYKDTQYF.